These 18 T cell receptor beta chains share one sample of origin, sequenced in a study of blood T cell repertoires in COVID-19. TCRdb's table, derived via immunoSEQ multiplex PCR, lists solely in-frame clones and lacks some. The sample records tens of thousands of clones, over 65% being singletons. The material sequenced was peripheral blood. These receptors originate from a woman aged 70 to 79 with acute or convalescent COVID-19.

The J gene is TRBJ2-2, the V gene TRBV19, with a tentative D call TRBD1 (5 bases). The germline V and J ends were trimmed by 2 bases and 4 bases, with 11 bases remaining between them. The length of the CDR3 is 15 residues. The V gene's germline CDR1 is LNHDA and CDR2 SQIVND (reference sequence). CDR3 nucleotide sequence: TGTGCCAGTAGTATACAGGGATTTTCCACCGGGGAGCTGTTTTTT. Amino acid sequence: CASSIQGFSTGELFF. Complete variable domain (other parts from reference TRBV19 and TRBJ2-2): DGGITQSPKYLFRKEGQNVTLSCEQNLNHDAMYWYRQDPGQGLRLIYYSQIVNDFQKGDIAEGYSVSREKKESFPLTVTSAQKNPTAFYLCASSIQGFSTGELFFGEGSRLTVL.

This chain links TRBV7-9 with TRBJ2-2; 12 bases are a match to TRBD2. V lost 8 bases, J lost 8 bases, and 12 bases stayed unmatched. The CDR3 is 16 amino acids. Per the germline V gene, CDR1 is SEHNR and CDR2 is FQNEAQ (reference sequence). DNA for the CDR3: TGTGCCAGCGCCTCGCCGACTAGCGGGAGCACGGGGGAGCTGTTTTTT. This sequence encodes CASASPTSGSTGELFF.

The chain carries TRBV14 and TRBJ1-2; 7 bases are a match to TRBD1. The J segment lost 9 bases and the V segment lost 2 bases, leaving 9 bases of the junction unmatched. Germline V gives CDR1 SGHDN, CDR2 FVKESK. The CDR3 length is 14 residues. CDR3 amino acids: CASSQLQGTLRYTF. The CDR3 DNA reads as TGTGCCAGCAGCCAATTACAGGGGACTTTACGCTACACCTTC.

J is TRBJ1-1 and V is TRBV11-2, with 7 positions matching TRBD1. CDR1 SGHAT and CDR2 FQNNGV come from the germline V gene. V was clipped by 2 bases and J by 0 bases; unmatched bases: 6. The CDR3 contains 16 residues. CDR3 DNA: TGTGCCAGCAGCTTAAGACAGGGACTCCTGAACACTGAAGCTTTCTTT. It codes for CASSLRQGLLNTEAFF.

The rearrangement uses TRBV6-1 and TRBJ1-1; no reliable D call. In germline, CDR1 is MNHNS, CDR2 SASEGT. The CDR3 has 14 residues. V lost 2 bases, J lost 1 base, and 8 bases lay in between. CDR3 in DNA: TGTGCCAGCAGTGAATTGGGAGAGAACACTGAAGCTTTCTTT. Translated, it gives CASSELGENTEAFF.

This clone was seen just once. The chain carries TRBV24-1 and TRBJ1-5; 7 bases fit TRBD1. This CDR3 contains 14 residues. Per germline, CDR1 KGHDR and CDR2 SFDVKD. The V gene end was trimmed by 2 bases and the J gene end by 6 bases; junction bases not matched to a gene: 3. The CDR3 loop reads CATSDYTGVQPQHF. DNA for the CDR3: TGTGCCACCAGTGATTATACAGGGGTTCAGCCCCAGCATTTT.

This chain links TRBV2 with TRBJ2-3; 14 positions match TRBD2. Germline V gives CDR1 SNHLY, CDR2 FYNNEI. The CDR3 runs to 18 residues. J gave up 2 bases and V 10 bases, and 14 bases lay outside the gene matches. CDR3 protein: CAILPEGLAGEITDTQYF. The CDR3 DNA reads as TGTGCCATCCTTCCCGAGGGACTAGCGGGGGAAATCACAGATACGCAGTATTTT.

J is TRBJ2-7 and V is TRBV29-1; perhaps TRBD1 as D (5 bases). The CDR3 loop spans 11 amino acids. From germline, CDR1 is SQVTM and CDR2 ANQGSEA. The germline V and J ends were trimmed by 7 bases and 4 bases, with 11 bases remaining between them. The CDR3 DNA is TGCAGCGCCAGCCAGGGTTACGAGCAGTACTTC. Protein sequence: CSASQGYEQYF.

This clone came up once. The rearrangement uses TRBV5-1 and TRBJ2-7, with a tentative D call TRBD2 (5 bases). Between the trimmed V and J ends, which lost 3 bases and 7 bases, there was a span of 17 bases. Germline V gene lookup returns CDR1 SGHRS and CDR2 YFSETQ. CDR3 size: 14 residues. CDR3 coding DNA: TGCGCCAGCAGCTCCCAACAGCGGTCTGGGGAGCAGTACTTC. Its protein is CASSSQQRSGEQYF.

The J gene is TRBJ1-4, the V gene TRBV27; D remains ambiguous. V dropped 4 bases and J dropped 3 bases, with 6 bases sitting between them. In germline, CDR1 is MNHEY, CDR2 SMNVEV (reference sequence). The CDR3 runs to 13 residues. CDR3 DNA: TGTGCCAGCAGTTCCCTAGCTAATGAAAAACTGTTTTTT. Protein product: CASSSLANEKLFF.

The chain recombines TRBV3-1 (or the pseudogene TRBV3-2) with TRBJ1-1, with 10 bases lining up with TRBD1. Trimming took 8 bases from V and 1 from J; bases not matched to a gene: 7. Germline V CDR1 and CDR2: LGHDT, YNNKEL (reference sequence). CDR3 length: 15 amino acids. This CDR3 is CASWDRGIPNTEAFF. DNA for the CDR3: TGTGCCAGCTGGGACAGGGGAATCCCGAACACTGAAGCTTTCTTT.

As DNA, the CDR3 is TGTGCCAGCAGTTACTCAGGGTACTACGAGCAGTACTTC. This codes for CASSYSGYYEQYF. This chain links TRBV12-3 or TRBV12-4 with TRBJ2-7; a possible D gene is TRBD1 (5 bases). Trimming removed 4 bases from V and 3 bases from J, with 10 bases in between. CDR3 length: 13 amino acids.

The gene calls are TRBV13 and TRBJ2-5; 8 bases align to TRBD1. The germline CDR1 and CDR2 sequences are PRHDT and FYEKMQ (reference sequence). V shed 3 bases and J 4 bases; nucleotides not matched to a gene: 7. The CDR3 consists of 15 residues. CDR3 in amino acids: CASSFQGARGETQYF. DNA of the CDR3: TGTGCCAGCAGCTTCCAGGGGGCGCGGGGAGAGACCCAGTACTTC.

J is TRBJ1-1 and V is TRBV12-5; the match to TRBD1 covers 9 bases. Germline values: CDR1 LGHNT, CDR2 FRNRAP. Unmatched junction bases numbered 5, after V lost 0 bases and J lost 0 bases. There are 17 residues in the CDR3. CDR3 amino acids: CASGLVQGQGLNTEAFF. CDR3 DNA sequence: TGTGCTAGTGGTTTGGTACAGGGACAGGGACTGAACACTGAAGCTTTCTTT.

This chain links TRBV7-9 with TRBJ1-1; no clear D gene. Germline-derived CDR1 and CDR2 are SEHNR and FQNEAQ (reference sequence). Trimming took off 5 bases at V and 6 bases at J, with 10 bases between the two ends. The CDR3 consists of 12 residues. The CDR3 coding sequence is TGTGCCAGCAGCCTAGGGAGGTCTGAAGCTTTCTTT. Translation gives CASSLGRSEAFF.

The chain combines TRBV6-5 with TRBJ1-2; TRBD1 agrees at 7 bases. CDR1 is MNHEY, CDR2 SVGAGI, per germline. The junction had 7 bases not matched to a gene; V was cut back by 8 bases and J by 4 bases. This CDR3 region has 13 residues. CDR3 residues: CASRDSETYGYTF. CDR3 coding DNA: TGTGCCAGCCGGGACAGTGAGACCTATGGCTACACCTTC.

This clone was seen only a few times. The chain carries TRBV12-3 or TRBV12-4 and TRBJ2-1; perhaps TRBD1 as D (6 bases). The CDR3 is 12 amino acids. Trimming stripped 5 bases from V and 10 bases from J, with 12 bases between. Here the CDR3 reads CASSLQGPEQFF. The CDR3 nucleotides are TGTGCCAGCAGTCTACAGGGACCCGAGCAGTTCTTC.

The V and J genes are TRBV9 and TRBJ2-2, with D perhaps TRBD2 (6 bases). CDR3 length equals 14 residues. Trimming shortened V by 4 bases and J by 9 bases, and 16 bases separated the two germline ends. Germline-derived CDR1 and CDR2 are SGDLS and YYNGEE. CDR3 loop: CASSPRDLRWELFF. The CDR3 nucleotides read TGTGCCAGCAGCCCTCGGGACTTACGGTGGGAGCTGTTTTTT.